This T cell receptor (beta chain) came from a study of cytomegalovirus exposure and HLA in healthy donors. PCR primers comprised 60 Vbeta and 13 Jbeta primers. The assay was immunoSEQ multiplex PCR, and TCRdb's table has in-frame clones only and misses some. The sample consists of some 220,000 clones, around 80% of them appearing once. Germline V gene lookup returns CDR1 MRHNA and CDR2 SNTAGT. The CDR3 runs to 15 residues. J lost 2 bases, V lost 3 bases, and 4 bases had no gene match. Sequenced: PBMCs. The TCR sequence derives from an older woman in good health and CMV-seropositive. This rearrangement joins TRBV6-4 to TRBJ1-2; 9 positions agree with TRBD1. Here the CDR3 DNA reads TGTGCCAGCAGTGATGCAGGGACAGGGAACTATGGCTACACCTTC. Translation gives CASSDAGTGNYGYTF.